A selection of T cell receptor beta chains follows, all from one sample in a study of blood T cell repertoires in COVID-19. Sequenced by immunoSEQ multiplex PCR; TCRdb stores in-frame clones only, minus some. The table lists fewer than 200,000 clones, 88% of them singletons. Sample: peripheral blood. All receptors come from a man aged 40-49 years with active or convalescent COVID-19. CDR3s include the opening cysteine and the closing phenylalanine or tryptophan. A D gene is named only where the DNA matches it firmly. Some rows mark clone size as missing; the rest say once, few, many or name a class of expanded clone.

j_gene,v_gene,abundance,len,d_gene,CDR3nt,CDR3aa
TRBJ1-1,TRBV5-1,NA,13,NA,TGCGCCAGCAGCGTGGACAGAAACACTGAAGCTTTCTTT,CASSVDRNTEAFF
TRBJ1-2,TRBV5-6,few,15,NA,TGTGCCAGCAGCCCGGCCCGGGGAACTAACTATGGCTACACCTTC,CASSPARGTNYGYTF
TRBJ1-2,TRBV11-2,NA,13,TRBD1,TGTGCCAGCAGCCGACAGGGAAAAGGCGGCTACACCTTC,CASSRQGKGGYTF
TRBJ1-2,TRBV19,NA,14,NA,TGTGCCAGTAGTGGACAGCTTGCTAACTATGGCTACACCTTC,CASSGQLANYGYTF
TRBJ2-7,TRBV13,NA,14,TRBD1,TGTGCCAGCAGCTCCCGGGACAGGGGCTACGAGCAGTACTTC,CASSSRDRGYEQYF
TRBJ2-7,TRBV11-2,few,16,TRBD2,TGTGCCAGCAGCGTCTATAGCGGGGGGTTCTCCTACGAGCAGTACTTC,CASSVYSGGFSYEQYF
TRBJ1-2,TRBV7-2,NA,17,NA,TGTGCCAGCAGCTTAGAGTCTTTTTCGGGTTTACGGTATGGCTACACCTTC,CASSLESFSGLRYGYTF
TRBJ1-4,TRBV7-2,NA,15,NA,TGTGCCAGCAGCTTTGGCGGCCGTGAGCGTGAAAAACTGTTTTTT,CASSFGGREREKLFF
TRBJ1-1,TRBV9,once,12,NA,TGTGCCAGCAGCGCCCTACAGCCAGAAGCTTTCTTT,CASSALQPEAFF
TRBJ1-1,TRBV7-6,NA,15,NA,TGTGCCAGCAGAAATACAGGAATAATGAACACTGAAGCTTTCTTT,CASRNTGIMNTEAFF
TRBJ2-2,TRBV24-1,once,13,NA,TGTGCCACCAGGTCGTCCGGCACCGGGGAGCTGTTTTTT,CATRSSGTGELFF